Listed below are T cell receptor beta chains from one sample, sequenced in a study of T cells in Graves' hyperthyroidism and ophthalmopathy. In TCRdb, the multiplex PCR reads were re-called with MiXCR into one record per CDR3 protein. This repertoire shows roughly 250,000 distinct CDR3 sequences, about 14% found once; its top ten account for about 14%. The sequenced sample was blood. Receptor source: a woman aged 40 to 50 with Graves' hyperthyroidism that later progressed to Graves' ophthalmopathy. Both conserved end residues are part of each CDR3. A D gene is named only where the DNA matches it firmly. Only some rows state a clone size, as once, few, many or a class for expanded clones.

CDR3,DNA,J,D,V,size
CASSSLRNTEAFF,TGTGCCAGCAGCTCGTTGAGGAACACTGAAGCTTTCTTT,TRBJ1-1,-,TRBV11-2,many
CATSGRDGTDTQYF,TGTGCCACCAGTGGGAGGGACGGCACAGATACGCAGTATTTT,TRBJ2-3,-,TRBV24-1,many
CASSQDGKTQYF,TGTGCCAGCAGCCAAGATGGGAAGACCCAGTACTTC,TRBJ2-5,-,TRBV3-1,many
CASSFRDLGSYNEQFF,TGTGCCAGCAGCTTCAGGGACTTGGGCTCCTACAATGAGCAGTTCTTC,TRBJ2-1,-,TRBV11-1,medium-sized
CASSVWDGEEETQYF,TGTGCCAGCAGCGTCTGGGACGGAGAGGAAGAGACCCAGTACTTC,TRBJ2-5,-,TRBV9,once
CASRLQGAPIQYF,TGTGCCAGCAGACTACAGGGGGCCCCTATTCAGTACTTC,TRBJ2-4,TRBD1,TRBV11-2,many
CASSPPGFSNQPQHF,TGTGCCAGCTCACCACCGGGATTTAGCAATCAGCCCCAGCATTTT,TRBJ1-5,-,TRBV18,-
CAISESGTGEQPQHF,TGTGCCATCAGTGAGTCCGGGACAGGGGAACAGCCCCAGCATTTT,TRBJ1-5,TRBD1,TRBV10-3,many
CASIFGQGDTGELFF,TGTGCCAGTATCTTCGGGCAGGGGGACACCGGGGAGCTGTTTTTT,TRBJ2-2,TRBD1,TRBV19,few
CASSTQGESYEQYF,TGTGCCAGCAGCACCCAAGGGGAGTCCTACGAGCAGTACTTC,TRBJ2-7,-,TRBV5-5,many
CASSSGQGKNSPLHF,TGTGCCAGCAGTTCCGGACAGGGAAAGAACTCACCCCTCCACTTT,TRBJ1-6,TRBD1,TRBV28,many
CASSRSFDRNAYEQYF,TGTGCCAGCAGTCGCTCATTCGACAGGAACGCCTACGAGCAGTACTTC,TRBJ2-7,-,TRBV6-1,many
CSAGGRTAYEQYF,TGCAGTGCTGGCGGGAGGACCGCCTACGAGCAGTACTTC,TRBJ2-7,TRBD2,TRBV20-1,many
CATSDTGPTYEQYF,TGTGCCACCAGTGATACGGGACCGACCTACGAGCAGTACTTC,TRBJ2-7,-,TRBV24-1,few
CASSFLPGTYEQYF,TGTGCCAGCAGCTTTTTGCCCGGGACCTACGAGCAGTACTTC,TRBJ2-7,-,TRBV11-2,many
CASSIGAGSPNYEQYF,TGTGCCAGTAGTATAGGGGCAGGGTCCCCCAACTACGAGCAGTACTTC,TRBJ2-7,-,TRBV19,many
CASYGYGDPYEQYF,TGTGCCAGCTACGGATACGGGGACCCCTACGAGCAGTACTTC,TRBJ2-7,-,TRBV28,-
CASSDLAGSYEQYF,TGCGCCAGCAGTGATCTAGCGGGGTCCTACGAGCAGTACTTC,TRBJ2-7,TRBD2,TRBV10-2,few
CSARQGGGQPQHF,TGCAGTGCTAGACAGGGAGGAGGGCAGCCCCAGCATTTT,TRBJ1-5,-,TRBV20-1,many
CASSPSDLNTEAFF,TGTGCCAGCAGCCCCAGCGACCTCAACACTGAAGCTTTCTTT,TRBJ1-1,-,TRBV5-4,few
CASSLRGRGNTIYF,TGTGCCAGCAGTTTAAGGGGGCGCGGAAACACCATATATTTT,TRBJ1-3,TRBD1,TRBV27,few
CASSSIAGGTEQFF,TGTGCCAGCAGCTCTATAGCGGGAGGAACTGAGCAGTTCTTC,TRBJ2-1,TRBD2,TRBV11-2,-
CASSQEGGYNEKLFF,TGTGCCAGCAGCCAAGAAGGGGGCTATAATGAAAAACTGTTTTTT,TRBJ1-4,TRBD1,TRBV14,few
CASSPWGAGHNEQFF,TGTGCCAGCAGCCCATGGGGGGCAGGCCACAATGAGCAGTTCTTC,TRBJ2-1,-,TRBV7-9,many
CAISESEGAAEQYF,TGTGCCATCAGTGAGTCCGAGGGGGCTGCAGAGCAGTACTTC,TRBJ2-7,TRBD1,TRBV10-3,many
CASSPQAGGGWTGELFF,TGTGCCAGCAGCCCCCAAGCGGGAGGGGGTTGGACCGGGGAGCTGTTTTTT,TRBJ2-2,TRBD2,TRBV11-2,many